What follows are 7 T cell receptor beta chains derived from one specimen sequenced in a study of shared clonotypes between healthy human individuals. Data came from immunoSEQ multiplex PCR; TCRdb stores just in-frame clones and leaves some out. The sample yields more than 2,000,000 clones, about 92% seen once. Input material: naive CD4+ T cells sorted from blood. The subset denotes: CD45RA+ positively selected. All receptors derive from a man younger than 30 in good health.

The V and J genes are TRBV19 and TRBJ1-4; D gene unclear. The germline V and J ends were trimmed by 7 bases and 5 bases, with 17 bases remaining between them. The CDR3 has 15 residues. Looked up from germline, CDR1 is LNHDA and CDR2 is SQIVND (reference sequence). The CDR3 region is CASTDMWSGNEKLFF. As DNA, the CDR3 is TGTGCCAGTACCGACATGTGGTCGGGAAATGAAAAACTGTTTTTT.

The chain carries TRBV5-1 and TRBJ2-7; 9 nucleotides agree with TRBD1. The V gene end was trimmed by 4 bases and the J gene end by 3 bases; junction bases not matched to a gene: 8. CDR3 length equals 15 residues. Germline lookup yields CDR1 SGHRS and CDR2 YFSETQ. The CDR3: CASSIGTGKLYEQYF. For the CDR3, the DNA is TGCGCCAGCAGCATTGGGACAGGGAAGCTCTACGAGCAGTACTTC.

Details on this clone: Other DNA sequences in the same sample also yield this CDR3. The DNA of the CDR3 is TGTGCCAGCAGCGTAGGTGTAAACAATGAGCAGTTCTTC. It translates to CASSVGVNNEQFF. This sequence joins TRBV9 and TRBJ2-1; no clear D. The CDR3 is 13 amino acids. Per germline, CDR1 SGDLS and CDR2 YYNGEE. V lost 0 bases and J 5 bases, leaving 6 bases between the germline ends. Combining the CDR3 with reference TRBV9 and TRBJ2-1 gives the whole variable domain DSGVTQTPKHLITATGQRVTLRCSPRSGDLSVYWYQQSLDQGLQFLIQYYNGEERAKGNILERFSAQQFPDLHSELNLSSLELGDSALYFCASSVGVNNEQFFGPGTRLTVL.

The J gene is TRBJ2-3, the V gene TRBV7-3, with TRBD2 matching 9 bases. The CDR3 totals 17 residues. The V gene end was trimmed by 5 bases and the J gene end by 8 bases; junction bases not matched to a gene: 17. Germline assignment: CDR1 SGHTA and CDR2 FQGTGA. The CDR3 DNA reads as TGTGCCAGCAGCCCTGGGGATTTGCGGGGGGGCCAAGGTACGCAGTATTTT. Encoded protein: CASSPGDLRGGQGTQYF.

This clone appeared a single time. The chain carries TRBV28 and TRBJ1-2, with unresolved D. Germline V gene data show CDR1 as MDHEN and CDR2 as SYDVKM. The CDR3 is 13 residues long. Trimming took off 11 bases at V and 4 bases at J, with 17 bases between the two ends. The CDR3 DNA follows: TGTGCCGTAGCAAGTAACGGCGGCTATGGCTACACCTTC. Translated: CAVASNGGYGYTF.

V usage is TRBV11-2 and J usage is TRBJ1-2; D might be TRBD1 (5 bases). The V and J ends lost 3 bases and 3 bases respectively, with 8 bases between them. Germline V gene data show CDR1 as SGHAT and CDR2 as FQNNGV. The CDR3 length is 13 residues. CDR3 in amino acids: CASSLDTDYGYTF. The CDR3 bases are TGTGCCAGCAGCTTGGACACCGACTATGGCTACACCTTC. Full variable domain (outside the CDR3, taken from reference TRBV11-2 and TRBJ1-2): EAGVAQSPRYKIIEKRQSVAFWCNPISGHATLYWYQQILGQGPKLLIQFQNNGVVDDSQLPKDRFSAERLKGVDSTLKIQPAKLEDSAVYLCASSLDTDYGYTFGSGTRLTVV.

The chain combines TRBV28 with TRBJ2-7, with 7 bases lining up with TRBD1. V shed 5 bases, J shed 7 bases, and the junction held 17 bases outside the gene matches. Per the germline V gene, CDR1 is MDHEN and CDR2 is SYDVKM. The CDR3 spans 16 residues. The CDR3 protein is CASSPPGQQRDIEQYF. In DNA form, the CDR3 reads TGTGCCAGCAGTCCACCGGGACAGCAGCGCGACATAGAGCAGTACTTC.